The clone carrying this TCR beta chain was counted many times. The sample belongs to a study of blood T cell repertoires in COVID-19. Study details: Italy, Spain and the United States were the sources of the convalescent and acute COVID-19 samples.

TCRdb keeps only in-frame clones here, not all; method: immunoSEQ multiplex PCR. The sample holds about 410,000 clones, approximately 91% seen once. The CDR3 covers 14 residues. V gave up 3 bases and J gave up 6 bases, with 11 bases separating them. CDR1 and CDR2 (germline): MNHNS, SASEGT. The receptor's source is a woman aged 40 to 50 with COVID-19, enrolled during active disease. The chain links TRBV6-1 to TRBJ2-2, with D unresolved. Specimen: peripheral blood. As DNA, the CDR3 is TGTGCCAGCAGTGAGGTCCTATTCCCCGGGGAGCTGTTTTTT. This codes for CASSEVLFPGELFF.